The following is a TCR beta chain sequence with its context. Trimming cost V 3 bases and J 4 bases, with 15 bases left between them. Germline values: CDR1 LNHDA, CDR2 SQIVND (reference sequence). The CDR3 contains 15 residues. As originally analysed: Estimated nucleated cell counts came from reference gene primer amplification. Sequencing was performed with immunoSEQ multiplex PCR; in TCRdb, only in-frame clones are kept and a portion is missing. D and trimming were read from the DNA, whereas the V and J calls and clone size are those reported in that table. The sample has some 290,000 clones, less than 90% seen once. This sample stems from a study of blood T cell repertoires in COVID-19. Study at large: Samples of COVID-19 (acute and convalescent) were obtained from the United States, Italy and Spain.

Sequencing used peripheral blood. The receptor comes from a man in his sixties who had recovered from COVID-19. The V and J genes are TRBV19 and TRBJ1-2, with D perhaps TRBD1 (6 bases). Here the CDR3 DNA reads TGTGCCAGTAGTATTACAAGGGGACAACTCTATGGCTACACCTTC. The encoded protein is CASSITRGQLYGYTF.